A selection of T cell receptor beta chains follows, all from one sample in a study of OX40 agonist ivuxolimab in advanced cancers. Data came from immunoSEQ multiplex PCR; TCRdb stores just in-frame clones and leaves some out. Among more than 45,000 clones listed, roughly 89% were seen once. The material was CD4+ or CD8+ T cells sorted from blood, obtained in a trial of the OX40 agonist ivuxolimab. Receptor source: an adult with an advanced solid tumor such as melanoma, head and neck, liver or kidney cancer. The CDR3 runs from the conserved cysteine through the conserved F or W. A D gene is named only where the DNA matches it firmly. The size entry is marked missing in some rows and otherwise reads once, few, many or a size class.

>-|TRBD2|TRBJ2-5|TRBV4-2
CASSRGGPQETQYF
TGTGCCAGCAGCCGCGGGGGGCCGCAAGAGACCCAGTACTTC
>-|-|TRBJ1-1|TRBV27
CASSPYRHNTEAFF
TGTGCCAGCAGTCCCTACCGACACAACACTGAAGCTTTCTTT
>once|-|TRBJ2-7|TRBV10-3
CASGDQHMELYEQYF
TGTGCCAGCGGGGACCAACACATGGAGCTCTACGAGCAGTACTTC
>-|-|TRBJ2-3|TRBV7-2
CASSLVRASADTQYF
TGTGCCAGCAGCTTAGTAAGAGCTAGTGCAGATACGCAGTATTTT
>-|-|TRBJ2-7|TRBV14
CASSPTGHNTYEQYF
TGTGCCAGCAGCCCAACCGGGCACAACACCTACGAGCAGTACTTC
>-|-|TRBJ2-7|TRBV5-6
CASSFGSYEQYF
TGTGCCAGCAGCTTTGGATCCTACGAGCAGTACTTC
>once|-|TRBJ2-3|TRBV28
CASSLVGMSTDTQYF
TGTGCCAGCAGTTTAGTCGGGATGAGCACAGATACGCAGTATTTT
>-|-|TRBJ2-7|TRBV4-3
CASSLRGGVDEQYF
TGCGCCAGCAGCCTCAGGGGGGGAGTTGACGAGCAGTACTTC
>-|-|TRBJ2-1|TRBV30
CAWAIYNEQFF
TGTGCCTGGGCCATTTACAATGAGCAGTTCTTC
>-|-|TRBJ1-5|TRBV4-3
CASSQEAQDNQPQHF
TGCGCCAGCAGCCAAGAGGCACAGGACAATCAGCCCCAGCATTTT
>-|-|TRBJ1-2|TRBV7-9
CASSSGRDYGYTF
TGTGCCAGCAGCTCCGGCAGGGACTATGGCTACACCTTC
>-|-|TRBJ2-7|TRBV11-2
CASSSGAFYEQYF
TGTGCCAGCAGCTCGGGGGCCTTCTACGAGCAGTACTTC
>-|TRBD1|TRBJ2-1|TRBV27
CASSFETGIYNEQFF
TGTGCCAGCAGTTTCGAGACAGGGATCTACAATGAGCAGTTCTTC
>-|-|TRBJ2-7|TRBV6-1
CATPWHESSYEQYF
TGTGCCACTCCATGGCACGAGAGCTCCTACGAGCAGTACTTC
>-|-|TRBJ2-5|TRBV4-3
CASSQEDSQETQYF
TGCGCCAGCAGCCAAGAGGACAGCCAAGAGACCCAGTACTTC
>-|TRBD2|TRBJ2-7|TRBV27
CASSLTVAGVYEQYF
TGTGCCAGCAGTTTAACGGTAGCGGGTGTCTACGAGCAGTACTTC
>-|-|TRBJ2-1|TRBV11-3
CASSQQGTLYNEQFF
TGTGCCAGCAGCCAACAAGGGACGCTTTACAATGAGCAGTTCTTC
>-|-|TRBJ2-7|TRBV7-9
CASSFRQGGEQGDEQYF
TGTGCCAGCAGCTTCCGCCAGGGCGGTGAGCAGGGCGACGAGCAGTACTTC
>-|-|TRBJ1-2|TRBV6-5
CASSYSDGGNYGYTF
TGTGCCAGCAGTTACTCTGACGGCGGCAACTATGGCTACACCTTC
>few|-|TRBJ2-7|TRBV30
CAWSLAFDEQYF
TGTGCCTGGTCTCTGGCCTTCGACGAGCAGTACTTC
>-|-|TRBJ2-7|TRBV7-9
CASSPPGSYEQYF
TGTGCCAGCAGCCCCCCAGGTTCCTACGAGCAGTACTTC
>-|TRBD2|TRBJ2-7|TRBV7-9
CASSHTSGGREQYF
TGTGCCAGCAGCCACACTAGCGGGGGGCGCGAGCAGTACTTC
>few|-|TRBJ1-6|TRBV4-1
CASSQELRESSSYNSPLHF
TGCGCCAGCAGCCAAGAACTAAGGGAATCGAGCTCCTATAATTCACCCCTCCACTTT